This T cell receptor beta chain was sequenced during a study of regulatory T cells in long-lasting Graves disease. In the case of this clonotype: A much larger clone lies one base from this, so it may be a read error.

As for time point: newly diagnosed GD, antithyroid drugs for less than 3 months. Extracted PBMC RNA gave rise to the TCR library. CDR3-region Arm-PCR and iRepertoire HTBI primers produced the TCR beta libraries. MiXCR, applied by TCRdb to the multiplex PCR reads, yields one record per CDR3 protein. Among 350,000 to 550,000 distinct CDR3 sequences listed, about 15% were seen once. The CDR3 loop spans 14 amino acids. Germline V lookup: CDR1 SNHLY, CDR2 FYNNEI. The same sample was also used in a study of T cells in Graves' hyperthyroidism and ophthalmopathy. That work states: Initially, a first-round RT-PCR of the TCR CDR3 employed the HTBI primer set.

This material consisted of peripheral blood mononuclear cells (PBMCs), taken at new diagnosis, from a patient treated with antithyroid drugs. V gene TRBV2 combines with J gene TRBJ1-5; the D gene is possibly TRBD1 (5 bases). This receptor was obtained from a woman aged 25 to 39 with Graves disease. The CDR3 spells CASSDKGQGQPRHF. CDR3 nucleotide sequence: TGTGCCAGCAGTGATAAGGGGCAGGGTCAGCCCCGGCATTTT.